The clone carrying this T cell receptor beta chain was observed a single time. As yet, its antigen is unknown. These data come from a study of T cell responses to AZD1222 COVID-19 vaccine. Study-wide background: Analyses pooled second doses at about 4 or about 12 weeks. The study's findings and limits: Unmutated variant regions are reportedly targeted by nearly half of spike-specific TCRs. White British donors predominated, females outnumbered males, and clonal diversity was possibly underestimated.

The protocol was immunoSEQ multiplex PCR, while the TCRdb copy is restricted to in-frame clones and leaves out a portion. The sample comprises some 99,000 clones, around 93% of which are singletons, and around 7% rests with the top ten. V dropped 0 bases and J dropped 4 bases, with 9 bases sitting between them. Germline loops: CDR1 MNHEY, CDR2 SMNVEV (reference sequence). CDR3 length: 14 residues. The sequence derives from an adult in good health. This rearrangement joins TRBV27 to TRBJ1-2; possibly TRBD1 for D (5 bases). The input for sequencing was peripheral blood, taken on day 0 of AZD1222 vaccination. The CDR3 loop reads CASSLSGGVYGYTF. CDR3 nucleotides: TGTGCCAGCAGTTTATCGGGAGGGGTCTATGGCTACACCTTC.